The T cell receptor beta chain under discussion was sequenced for a study of T cell responses to AZD1222 COVID-19 vaccine. Clones were sequenced by immunoSEQ multiplex PCR, and TCRdb holds only the in-frame ones, with some missing. Of about 120,000 clones in the sample, 80% to 90% were seen once. The sequence was obtained from an adult in good health. The specimen comprised peripheral blood, sampled on day 0 of AZD1222 vaccination.

This CDR3 reads CAWSTVMNTEAFF. DNA for the CDR3: TGTGCCTGGTCGACAGTTATGAACACTGAAGCTTTCTTT. The J gene is TRBJ1-1, the V gene TRBV30; D might be TRBD1 (5 bases). CDR3 length: 13 residues. Germline V gene sequence: CDR1 GTSNPN, CDR2 SVGIG (reference sequence). Trimming took off 5 bases at V and 0 bases at J, with 10 bases between the two ends.